This T cell receptor (beta chain) came from a study of control samples from healthy donors and cancer patients (dated by TCRdb to the early 2020s). Libraries came from the immunoSEQ multiplex PCR assay. TCRdb retrieved this table from immuneACCESS and kept in-frame rearrangements only. Not all clones are present; in checked studies, unresolved V genes account for under half, and no reason is known for the remainder. This sample comprises roughly 9,700 clones, approximately 90% of them detected only once. The ten largest clones represent about a fifth of the sample. From the cysteine up to the phenylalanine, the CDR3 has a length of 11 residues. CDR3 DNA only is kept here, 33 bases in frame from base 1. V loses 6 bases, J loses 9 bases, and the germline ends lie 9 bases apart. From the germline V gene, CDR1 is SGHAT and CDR2 is FQNNGV. This clone was counted between two and nine times. Which antigen it targets is not known. Base qualities are not provided; no much larger clone lies one nucleotide away.

The rearrangement combines TRBV11-2 with TRBJ2-1; too little of a D gene remains to name it. What was sequenced was PBMCs. This receptor was obtained from a man aged 60-69 years with colorectal cancer. The nucleotides read TGTGCCAGCAGAGAAGGAGTTGAGCAGTTCTTC. This gives the protein CASREGVEQFF.